This T cell receptor beta chain is from a study of blood T cell repertoires in COVID-19. Study as a whole: The origin of the acute and convalescent COVID-19 samples was the United States, Italy and Spain.

All enrollees were roughly 18 to 90 years old and from roughly 22 US areas. Symptom resolution, clearance, or two negative PCRs marked donors in Cohort 3 as recovered. This clone was picked up one time. Trimming took 7 bases from V and 7 from J; bases not matched to a gene: 7. The CDR3 is 13 residues long. Germline V gives CDR1 SGHRS, CDR2 YFSETQ. Per the study methods: Reference gene primer amplification in the assay estimated nucleated cell counts. Method: immunoSEQ multiplex PCR; TCRdb's copy keeps in-frame clones and lacks some. D and trimming were read from the DNA, whereas the V and J calls and clone size are those reported in that table. The sample shows some 300,000 clones, about 89% of them seen only once.

The clonotype comes from a woman aged 40 to 50 who had recovered from COVID-19. The chain employs TRBV5-1 and TRBJ1-2; TRBD1 matches 10 bases. The sequencing input was PBMCs or T cells enriched from blood (not recorded which). In DNA, the CDR3 is TGCGCCAGCGGTGGACAGGGGGATGGTGGCTACACCTTC. Its protein product is CASGGQGDGGYTF. Combining the CDR3 with reference TRBV5-1 and TRBJ1-2 gives the whole variable domain KAGVTQTPRYLIKTRGQQVTLSCSPISGHRSVSWYQQTPGQGLQFLFEYFSETQRNKGNFPGRFSGRQFSNSRSEMNVSTLELGDSALYLCASGGQGDGGYTFGSGTRLTVV.